This T cell receptor (beta chain) is drawn from a study of T-cell reconstitution after alpha-beta-depleted transplantation in children. Library preparation (for TCRbeta) was performed with unique molecular identifiers. MiXCR, run by TCRdb on the PCR reads, gives a single entry per CDR3 protein. Of about 610,000 distinct CDR3 sequences listed, roughly a tenth are singletons. This clonotype has more than one count but fewer than ten. Trimming cost V 2 bases and J 0 bases; bases outside gene matches: 2. CDR1 is SGDLS and CDR2 is YYNGEE in the germline V gene. This CDR3 has 15 residues. The chain employs TRBV9 and TRBJ1-2, with 9 nucleotides matching TRBD1. This sequence originates from a human donor who donated a stem cell graft to a child with acute myeloid leukemia. The sequenced sample was PBMCs from the stem cell graft donor, obtained from the stem cell graft. This chain's CDR3 is CASSVDRGANYGYTF. Written as DNA, the CDR3 is TGTGCCAGCAGCGTGGACAGGGGCGCTAACTATGGCTACACCTTC.